This T cell receptor (beta chain) appears in the sequencing data of a study of cytomegalovirus exposure and HLA in healthy donors. Study findings and constraints: With later analysis, a missense DCLRE1C variant became linked to TCR beta V- and J-gene trimming. In vitro testing confirmed a few CMV-associated chains as specific for CMV antigens.

In the case of this clone: Its specificity is not known.

J was trimmed by 4 bases and V by 4 bases; bases with no gene match: 5. The CDR3 totals 14 residues. Germline CDR1 is LNHDA and CDR2 is SQIVND (reference sequence). Use of 60 Vbeta and 13 Jbeta primers characterized the PCR. The protocol was immunoSEQ multiplex PCR, while the TCRdb copy is restricted to in-frame clones and leaves out a portion. The data show around 190,000 clones, 70% to 80% seen once. Specimen: PBMCs. The receptor was derived from a woman between 40 and 50 years old in good health and CMV-seronegative. This chain uses TRBV19 with TRBJ1-2, with 8 positions matching TRBD1. The CDR3 loop reads CASSTTGASYGYTF. The CDR3 region has the DNA TGTGCCAGTAGTACGACAGGGGCTTCCTATGGCTACACCTTC.